This T cell receptor beta chain came from a study of beta chain features in type 1 diabetes (dated by TCRdb to 2017 to 2018). Background for the entire study: Mean age, gender distribution, total cell number and subset yield were not different between patients and healthy donors. A total of roughly 99,000,000 sorted cells were examined across all samples, and the number of cells per subset was strongly correlated with RNA yield. The study compared the TCRB repertoires of sorted circulating CD4+ T cell subsets in recently diagnosed type 1 diabetes patients with those in matched healthy donors. Whereas all 28 donors provided naive and central memory subsets, regulatory and stem cell-like memory subsets were isolated from just 8 patients and roughly eight healthy donors.

Beyond this particular receptor, the publication reports: At VDJ recombination sites, type 1 diabetes patients had fewer insertions and more deleted nucleotides, which implies abnormalities in thymic rearrangement. Shorter templates might be favored by PCR, yet because patient and control samples were amplified and corrected together, any such skew would affect both groups equally. Because small numbers of individuals were included in the HLA sub-analyses, any influence of HLA type on TCRB rearrangement was left unresolved. The naive, central memory and regulatory TCRB repertoires appeared to resemble one another more closely among patients than among healthy donors. Type 1 diabetes patients showed a moderate but significant shortening of TCRB CDR3 length in all four CD4+ subsets. Because cDNA rather than genomic DNA was sequenced, highly expressing activated cells could have been over-represented, although no difference in activation and CD3 levels was found between groups.

The entire isolated RNA was reverse transcribed using the High Capacity cDNA Reverse Transcription Kit, and thus expressed TCRB transcripts were sequenced. Deep immunoSEQ sequencing was performed on naive, central memory and regulatory T cell samples, with an average of roughly 3.6 million total reads per sample. Sorted cells were lysed in RLT buffer, and RNA was extracted using DNase-treated RNeasy Micro or Mini kits according to cell number. To prevent cross-contamination, every cell subset was processed on its own, while patient and healthy donor samples were processed together. TCRB sequences were amplified from cDNA with the immunoSEQ multiplex PCR, producing 87-bp fragments spanning the CDR3 region. Sequencing of the amplicons was done on the Illumina HiSeq platform. Concerning the study's data processing: PCR bias was computationally corrected using synthetic template baselines, reads within Hamming distance 2 were collapsed, and singletons that could not be merged were discarded. By aligning reads against IMGT, V, D and J genes, CDR3 length, and insertions or deletions at six rearrangement sites were assigned. Within each subset, clonotype counts were normalized to the number of sorted cells before true diversity and Gini coefficients were calculated with the tcR R package. The overlap coefficient, calculated on TCRB nucleotide sequences, was used to measure repertoire sharing. Out-of-frame TCRB sequences from naive cells were analyzed as a proxy for the pre-selection repertoire. Drawn from immuneACCESS, this table holds only the in-frame rearrangements with V and J called that TCRdb kept. Clones are partly lost; checked studies trace under half to an unresolved V gene and leave the rest unexplained. D and trimming come from the DNA, and the V and J calls and clone size come from that table. This sample is represented by 350,000 to 400,000 clones; less than 15% of them were singletons. Jointly, the top ten make up about 0.02% of the sample.

In regard to this clone: The antigen it recognizes is unknown. There are no base qualities to consult, and no much larger clone falls within one base.

Each donor gave one peripheral blood draw, around 100 mL on average, collected into heparinised tubes. Using a panel that included CD45RO, CCR7, CD25, CD127, CD95 and CD27, naive, central memory, regulatory and stem cell-like memory CD4+ T cells were sorted on a BD FACSAria II. All sorted populations exceeded 95% purity. PBMCs were isolated immediately by Lymphoprep density gradient centrifugation and stained directly without culture. Samples were stained and sorted in pairs, with one healthy donor and one patient per experiment, so that batch effects were minimized. The CDR3 contains 14 residues, cysteine and phenylalanine counted. Just CDR3 DNA is preserved here, 42 bases in frame from base 1. V is reduced by 3 bases and J by 4 bases, leaving a spacing of 12 bases between them. The germline V gene supplies CDR1 SGHTA and CDR2 FQGNSA.

The V and J genes are TRBV7-2 and TRBJ1-2; no D gene is confidently identified. The specimen was naive CD4+ T cells from blood. The sample's cell subset or site label, in plain terms: true naive CD4+ T cells. The source is a woman aged 18-29 years in good health. For the CDR3, the sequence is CASSLAASRYGYTF. Read as DNA, the sequence is TGTGCCAGCAGCTTGGCAGCGAGTCGCTATGGCTACACCTTC. Supplemented by the reference TRBV7-2 and TRBJ1-2 proteins around the CDR3, the complete variable domain is GAGVSQSPSNKVTEKGKDVELRCDPISGHTALYWYRQSLGQGLEFLIYFQGNSAPDKSGLPSDRFSAERTGGSVSTLTIQRTQQEDSAVYLCASSLAASRYGYTFGSGTRLTVV.